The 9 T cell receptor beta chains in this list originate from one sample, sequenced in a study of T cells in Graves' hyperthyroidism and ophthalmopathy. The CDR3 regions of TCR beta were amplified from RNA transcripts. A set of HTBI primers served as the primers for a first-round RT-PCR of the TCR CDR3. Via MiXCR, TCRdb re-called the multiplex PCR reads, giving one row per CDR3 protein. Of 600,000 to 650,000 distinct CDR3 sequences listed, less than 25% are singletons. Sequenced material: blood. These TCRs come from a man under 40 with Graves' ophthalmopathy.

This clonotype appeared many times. The CDR3 sequence is CASSFSQGTGEQFF. CDR3 in DNA: TGCGCCAGCAGCTTCTCACAGGGGACCGGTGAGCAGTTCTTC. V is TRBV5-1 and J is TRBJ2-1; 7 positions match TRBD1. Germline trimming cut 2 bases from V and 9 bases from J; bases unmatched to any gene: 8. The germline gives CDR1 SGHRS, CDR2 YFSETQ. CDR3 length equals 14 residues.

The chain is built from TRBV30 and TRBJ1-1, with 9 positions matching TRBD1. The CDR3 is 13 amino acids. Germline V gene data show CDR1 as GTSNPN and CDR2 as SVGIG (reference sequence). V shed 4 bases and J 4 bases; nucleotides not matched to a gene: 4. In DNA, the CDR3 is TGTGCCTGGAACCCGGGACAGGGCACTGAAGCTTTCTTT. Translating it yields CAWNPGQGTEAFF.

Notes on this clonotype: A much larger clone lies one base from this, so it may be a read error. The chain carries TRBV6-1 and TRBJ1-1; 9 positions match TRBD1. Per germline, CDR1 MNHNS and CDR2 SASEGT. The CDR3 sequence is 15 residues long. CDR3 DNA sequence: TGTGCCAGCAGTGGTACCGGGACAGGGAGCACTGAAGCTTCCTTT. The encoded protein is CASSGTGTGSTEASF.

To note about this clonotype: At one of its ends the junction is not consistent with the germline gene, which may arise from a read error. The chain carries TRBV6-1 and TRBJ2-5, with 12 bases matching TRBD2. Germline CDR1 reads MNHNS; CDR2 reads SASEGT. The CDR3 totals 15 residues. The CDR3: CASSEGRLAGETQHF. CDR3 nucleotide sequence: TGTGCCAGCAGTGAAGGTCGACTAGCGGGAGAGACCCAGCACTTC.

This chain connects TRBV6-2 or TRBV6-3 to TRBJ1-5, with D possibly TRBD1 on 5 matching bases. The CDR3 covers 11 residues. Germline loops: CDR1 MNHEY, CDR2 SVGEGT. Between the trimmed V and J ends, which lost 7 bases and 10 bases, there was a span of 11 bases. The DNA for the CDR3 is TGTGCCAGCACCGCCGGGGGTCCCCAGCATTTT. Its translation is CASTAGGPQHF.

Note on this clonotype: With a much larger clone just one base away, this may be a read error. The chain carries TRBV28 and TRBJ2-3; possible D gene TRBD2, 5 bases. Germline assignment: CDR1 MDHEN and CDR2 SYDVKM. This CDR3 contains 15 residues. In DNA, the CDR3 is TGTGCCAGCAGTTTTTTTGGGAGTAGCAAAGATACGCAGTATTTT. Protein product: CASSFFGSSKDTQYF.

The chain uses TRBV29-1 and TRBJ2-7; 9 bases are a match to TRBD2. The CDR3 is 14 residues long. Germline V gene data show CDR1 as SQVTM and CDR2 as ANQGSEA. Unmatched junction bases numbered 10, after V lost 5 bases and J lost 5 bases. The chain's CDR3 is CSVSVGLANHEQYF. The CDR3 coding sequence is TGCAGCGTTTCAGTAGGACTAGCGAATCACGAGCAGTACTTC.

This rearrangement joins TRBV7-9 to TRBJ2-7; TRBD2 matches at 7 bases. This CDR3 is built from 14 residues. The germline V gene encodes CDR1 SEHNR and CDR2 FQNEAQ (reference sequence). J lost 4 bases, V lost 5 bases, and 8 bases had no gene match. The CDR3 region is CASSEALGGYEQYF. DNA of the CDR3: TGTGCCAGCAGCGAAGCTTTGGGAGGGTACGAGCAGTACTTC.

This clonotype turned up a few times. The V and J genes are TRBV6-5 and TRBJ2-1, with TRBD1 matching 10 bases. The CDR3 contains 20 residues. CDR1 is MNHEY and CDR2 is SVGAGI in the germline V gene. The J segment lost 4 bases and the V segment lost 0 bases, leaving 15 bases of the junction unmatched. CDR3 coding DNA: TGTGCCAGCAGTTACTCGGATGTTGTGGGACAGGGGAGGGGTTACAATGAGCAGTTCTTC. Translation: CASSYSDVVGQGRGYNEQFF.